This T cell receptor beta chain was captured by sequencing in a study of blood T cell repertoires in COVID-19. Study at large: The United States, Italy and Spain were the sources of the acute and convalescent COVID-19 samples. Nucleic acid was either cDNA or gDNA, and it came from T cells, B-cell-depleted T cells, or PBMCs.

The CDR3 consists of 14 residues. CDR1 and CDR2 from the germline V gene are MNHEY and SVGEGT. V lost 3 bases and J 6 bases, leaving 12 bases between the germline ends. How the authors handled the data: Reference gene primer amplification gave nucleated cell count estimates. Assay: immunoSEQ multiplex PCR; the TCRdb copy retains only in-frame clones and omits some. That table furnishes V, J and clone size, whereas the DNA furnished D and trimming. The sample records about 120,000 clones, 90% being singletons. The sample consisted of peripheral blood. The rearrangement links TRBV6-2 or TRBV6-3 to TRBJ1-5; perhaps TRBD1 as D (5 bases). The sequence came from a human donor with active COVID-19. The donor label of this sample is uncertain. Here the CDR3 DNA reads TGTGCCAGCAGTTATGCAGGGTCCCCTCAGCCCCAGCATTTT. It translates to CASSYAGSPQPQHF.